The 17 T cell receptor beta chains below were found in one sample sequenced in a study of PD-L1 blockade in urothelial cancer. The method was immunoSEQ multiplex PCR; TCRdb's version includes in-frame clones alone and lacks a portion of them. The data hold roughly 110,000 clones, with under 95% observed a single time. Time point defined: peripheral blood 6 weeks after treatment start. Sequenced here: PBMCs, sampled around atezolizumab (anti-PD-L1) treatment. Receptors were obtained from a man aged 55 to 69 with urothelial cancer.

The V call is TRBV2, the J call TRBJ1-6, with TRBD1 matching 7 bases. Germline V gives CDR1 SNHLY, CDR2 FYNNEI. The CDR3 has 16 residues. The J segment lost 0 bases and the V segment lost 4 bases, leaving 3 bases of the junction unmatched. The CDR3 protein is CASSGTGRSYNSPLHF. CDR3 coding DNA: TGTGCCAGCAGTGGGACAGGTCGCTCCTATAATTCACCCCTCCACTTT.

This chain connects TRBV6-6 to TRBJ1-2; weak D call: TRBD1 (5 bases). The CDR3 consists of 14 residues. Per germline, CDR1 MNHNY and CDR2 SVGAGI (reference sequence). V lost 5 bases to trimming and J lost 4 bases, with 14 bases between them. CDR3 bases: TGTGCCAGCAGTGATTGGGCAGGGTCCTATGGCTACACCTTC. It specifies CASSDWAGSYGYTF.

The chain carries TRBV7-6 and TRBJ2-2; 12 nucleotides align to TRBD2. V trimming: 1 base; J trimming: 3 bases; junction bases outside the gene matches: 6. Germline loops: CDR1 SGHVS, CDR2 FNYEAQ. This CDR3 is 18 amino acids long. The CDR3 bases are TGTGCCAGCAGCTTAGAACTAGCGGGGGGCTCCTACACCGGGGAGCTGTTTTTT. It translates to CASSLELAGGSYTGELFF.

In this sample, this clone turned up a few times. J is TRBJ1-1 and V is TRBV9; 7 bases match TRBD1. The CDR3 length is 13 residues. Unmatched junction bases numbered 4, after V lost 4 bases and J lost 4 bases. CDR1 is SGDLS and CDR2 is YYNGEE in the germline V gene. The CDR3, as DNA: TGTGCCAGCAGCTCTCCAGGGGGCACTGAAGCTTTCTTT. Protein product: CASSSPGGTEAFF. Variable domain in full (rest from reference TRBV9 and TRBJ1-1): DSGVTQTPKHLITATGQRVTLRCSPRSGDLSVYWYQQSLDQGLQFLIQYYNGEERAKGNILERFSAQQFPDLHSELNLSSLELGDSALYFCASSSPGGTEAFFGQGTRLTVV.

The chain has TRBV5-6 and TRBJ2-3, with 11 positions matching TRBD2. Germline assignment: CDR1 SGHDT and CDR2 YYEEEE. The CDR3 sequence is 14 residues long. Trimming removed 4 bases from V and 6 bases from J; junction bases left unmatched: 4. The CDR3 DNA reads TGTGCCAGCAGCCAACTAGCGGGGGTGGATACGCAGTATTTT. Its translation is CASSQLAGVDTQYF.

The CDR3 is CASSPRGSHGYTF. As DNA, the CDR3 is TGTGCCAGCAGCCCCAGGGGTAGTCATGGCTACACCTTC. The V and J genes are TRBV27 and TRBJ1-2, with D possibly matching TRBD1 (6 bases). V was pared by 6 bases and J by 6 bases, with 14 bases between. The CDR3 has 13 amino acids. CDR1 and CDR2 from the germline V gene are MNHEY and SMNVEV (reference sequence).

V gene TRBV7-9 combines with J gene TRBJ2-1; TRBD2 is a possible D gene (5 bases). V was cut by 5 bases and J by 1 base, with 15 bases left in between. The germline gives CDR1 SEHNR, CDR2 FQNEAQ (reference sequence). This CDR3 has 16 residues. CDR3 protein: CASSSERPGSYNEQFF. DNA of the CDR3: TGTGCCAGCAGCAGCGAACGGCCGGGGTCCTACAATGAGCAGTTCTTC.

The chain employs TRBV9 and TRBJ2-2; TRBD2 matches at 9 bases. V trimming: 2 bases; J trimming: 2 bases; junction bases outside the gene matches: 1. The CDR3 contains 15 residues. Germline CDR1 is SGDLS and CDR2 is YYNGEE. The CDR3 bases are TGTGCCAGCAGCGTTGGGACTAGCAACACCGGGGAGCTGTTTTTT. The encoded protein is CASSVGTSNTGELFF.

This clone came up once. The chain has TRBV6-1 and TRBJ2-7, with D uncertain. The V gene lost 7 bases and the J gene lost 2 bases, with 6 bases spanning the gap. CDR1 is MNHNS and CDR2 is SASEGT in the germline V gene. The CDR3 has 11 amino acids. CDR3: CASTDTYEQYF. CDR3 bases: TGTGCCAGCACTGATACCTACGAGCAGTACTTC.

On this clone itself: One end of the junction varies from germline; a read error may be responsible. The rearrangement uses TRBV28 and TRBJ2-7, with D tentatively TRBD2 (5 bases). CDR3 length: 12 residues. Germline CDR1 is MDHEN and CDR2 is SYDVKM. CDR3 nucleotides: TGTGCCAGCAGTTTGCCCGGTAGCGCTCGACGCTTC. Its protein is CASSLPGSARRF.

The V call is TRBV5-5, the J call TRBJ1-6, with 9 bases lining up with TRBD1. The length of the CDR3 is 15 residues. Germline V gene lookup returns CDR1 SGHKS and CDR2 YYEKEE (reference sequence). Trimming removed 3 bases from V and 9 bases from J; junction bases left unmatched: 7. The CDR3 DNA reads TGTGCCAGCAGCTATCGGGACAGGGAAATTTCACCCCTCCACTTT. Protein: CASSYRDREISPLHF.

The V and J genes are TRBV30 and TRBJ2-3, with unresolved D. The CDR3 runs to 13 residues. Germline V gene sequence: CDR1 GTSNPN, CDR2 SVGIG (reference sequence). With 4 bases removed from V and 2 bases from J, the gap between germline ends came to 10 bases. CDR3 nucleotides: TGTGCCTGGAACGAGAGAATCACAGATACGCAGTATTTT. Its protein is CAWNERITDTQYF. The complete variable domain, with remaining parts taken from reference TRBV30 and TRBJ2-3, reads SQTIHQWPATLVQPVGSPLSLECTVEGTSNPNLYWYRQAAGRGLQLLFYSVGIGQISSEVPQNLSASRPQDRQFILSSKKLLLSDSGFYLCAWNERITDTQYFGPGTRLTVL.

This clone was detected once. The CDR3 loop is CASSQASGTDHNEQFF. Written as DNA, the CDR3 is TGTGCCAGCAGCCAAGCCTCCGGGACAGATCACAATGAGCAGTTCTTC. This chain joins TRBV14 and TRBJ2-1; 7 bases are shared with TRBD1. Germline loops: CDR1 SGHDN, CDR2 FVKESK. This CDR3 spans 16 amino acids. V lost 1 base, J lost 5 bases, and 8 bases stayed unmatched.

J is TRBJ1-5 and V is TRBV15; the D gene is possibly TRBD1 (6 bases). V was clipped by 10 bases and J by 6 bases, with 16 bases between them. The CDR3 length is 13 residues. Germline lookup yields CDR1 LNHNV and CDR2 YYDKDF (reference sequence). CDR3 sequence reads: CAIREGGGQPQHF. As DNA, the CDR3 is TGTGCCATCCGGGAGGGGGGGGGTCAGCCCCAGCATTTT.

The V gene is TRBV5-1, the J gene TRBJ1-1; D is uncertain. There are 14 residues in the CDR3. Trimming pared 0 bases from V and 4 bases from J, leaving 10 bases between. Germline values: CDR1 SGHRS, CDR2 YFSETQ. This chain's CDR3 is CASSLESGSTEAFF. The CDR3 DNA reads TGCGCCAGCAGCTTGGAGTCTGGGAGCACTGAAGCTTTCTTT.

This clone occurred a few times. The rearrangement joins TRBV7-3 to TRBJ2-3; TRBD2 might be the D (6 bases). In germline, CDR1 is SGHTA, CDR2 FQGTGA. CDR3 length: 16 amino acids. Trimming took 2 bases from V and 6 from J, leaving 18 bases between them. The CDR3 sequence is CASSLGFGGTEDTQYF. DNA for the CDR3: TGTGCCAGCAGCTTAGGTTTCGGCGGGACGGAGGATACGCAGTATTTT.

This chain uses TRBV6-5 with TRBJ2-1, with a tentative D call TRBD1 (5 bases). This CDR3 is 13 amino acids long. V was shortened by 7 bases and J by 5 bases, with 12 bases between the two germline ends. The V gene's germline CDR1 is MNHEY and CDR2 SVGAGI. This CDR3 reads CASKWTSDNEQFF. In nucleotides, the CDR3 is TGTGCCAGCAAGTGGACATCCGACAATGAGCAGTTCTTC.